Listed here are 22 T cell receptor beta chains from one sample, sequenced in a study of T cell repertoires in cytomegalovirus infection (dated by TCRdb to between 2018 and 2021). This sample was sequenced with an Illumina HiSeq 1500. TCRdb's own reprocessing of the public reads used fastp at Q25 and MiXCR and kept productive beta chains. Each CDR3 protein appears once, grouped with its most common genes and DNA. The sample table shows some 150,000 distinct CDR3 sequences, and under 8% are seen once. The ten largest clones represent roughly 18% of the sample. The sequencing input was PBMCs. The receptors were sampled from a human donor in good health (CMV status not recorded). Some clones in this sample may be carry-over from other donors' samples.

This sequence joins TRBV20-1 and TRBJ2-1; 8 bases fit TRBD1. CDR3 length: 13 amino acids. Germline CDR1 DFQATT, CDR2 SNEGSKA (reference sequence). V gave up 5 bases and J gave up 4 bases; unmatched junction bases: 4. The CDR3 DNA is TGCAGTGCTCCCGACAGGGGTTACAATGAGCAGTTCTTC. It translates to CSAPDRGYNEQFF.

Ten or more counts support this clonotype. V and J are TRBV7-8 and TRBJ2-7; D ambiguous. The CDR3 has 13 residues. Germline V gene sequence: CDR1 SGHVS, CDR2 FQNEAQ. V was clipped by 5 bases and J by 3 bases, with 11 bases between them. CDR3 sequence (DNA): TGTGCCAGCAGCCTGGGGTGGAACTACGAGCAGTACTTC. As protein: CASSLGWNYEQYF.

This clonotype was seen many times. This chain uses TRBV7-8 with TRBJ1-1; D is perhaps TRBD1 (5 bases). CDR3 length: 12 residues. V shed 6 bases and J shed 7 bases, with 12 bases lying between them. Germline loops: CDR1 SGHVS, CDR2 FQNEAQ. In DNA, the CDR3 is TGTGCCAGCAGTCTAGGGGTCTTTGAAGCTTTCTTT. The encoded protein is CASSLGVFEAFF.

The table lists this clonotype with many counts. The chain carries TRBV6-2 or TRBV6-3 and TRBJ1-5; no definite D call. The germline V gene encodes CDR1 MNHEY and CDR2 SVGEGT. The CDR3 sequence is 14 residues long. Trimming took 2 bases from V and 6 from J, leaving 11 bases between them. The CDR3 DNA reads as TGTGCCAGCAGTTACGGACCGCGTACTCAGCCCCAGCATTTT. Protein sequence: CASSYGPRTQPQHF.

In this sample, this clonotype turned up many times. The chain has TRBV19 and TRBJ1-1, with D unclear. The CDR3 runs 13 residues. Germline V CDR1 and CDR2: LNHDA, SQIVND (reference sequence). Trimming pared 3 bases from V and 7 bases from J, leaving 12 bases between. CDR3 amino acids: CASSILPGDEAFF. In DNA, the CDR3 is TGTGCCAGTAGTATCCTACCCGGGGATGAAGCTTTCTTT.

There are many counts of this clonotype. The genes are TRBV7-2 and TRBJ1-5; maybe TRBD1 (5 bases). The CDR3 totals 14 residues. From germline, CDR1 is SGHTA and CDR2 FQGNSA. The V end lost 1 base, the J end lost 7 bases, and 11 bases lay between the germline ends. The CDR3 DNA is TGTGCCAGCAGCTTAGGGTTTGAGGGGCAGCCCCAGCATTTT. It translates to CASSLGFEGQPQHF.

This clonotype has just a few counts. The chain uses TRBV10-3 and TRBJ2-7; 7 bases align to TRBD1. Germline V gene sequence: CDR1 ENHRY, CDR2 SYGVKD. The length of the CDR3 is 13 residues. The V segment lost 4 bases and the J segment 5 bases; nucleotides outside the gene matches: 5. The chain's CDR3 is CAISVDRDNEQYF. As DNA, the CDR3 is TGTGCCATCAGTGTCGACAGGGACAACGAGCAGTACTTC.

The sample holds many counts of this clonotype. The chain uses TRBV15 and TRBJ1-2; D is unresolved. CDR3 size: 14 residues. Germline V gene data show CDR1 as LNHNV and CDR2 as YYDKDF (reference sequence). V was shortened by 3 bases and J by 5 bases, with 13 bases between the two germline ends. The CDR3 DNA sequence: TGTGCCACCAGCAGGCCCGACTCTATTTATGGCTACACCTTC. Its protein is CATSRPDSIYGYTF.

The chain links TRBV20-1 to TRBJ2-2, with 8 bases lining up with TRBD2. This CDR3 has 17 amino acids. CDR1 and CDR2 from the germline V gene are DFQATT and SNEGSKA (reference sequence). V lost 1 base to trimming and J lost 2 bases; unmatched junction nucleotides: 9. The CDR3 loop is CSARAVSGRPNTGELFF. CDR3 coding DNA: TGCAGTGCTAGAGCCGTAAGCGGGAGACCAAACACCGGGGAGCTGTTTTTT.

There are many counts of this clonotype. The chain employs TRBV24-1 and TRBJ1-1; D uncertain. V lost 1 base, J lost 5 bases, and 7 bases lay in between. Germline CDR1 and CDR2: KGHDR and SFDVKD. The CDR3 spans 13 residues. As DNA, the CDR3 is TGTGCCACCAGTGATTTTGGCCGAACTGAAGCTTTCTTT. Translating gives CATSDFGRTEAFF.

Concerning this clonotype itself: Just one base apart from a much larger clone, this may be a read error. The chain carries TRBV20-1 and TRBJ1-1; 9 nucleotides match TRBD1. The CDR3 is 14 amino acids. Germline values: CDR1 DFQATT, CDR2 SNEGSKA (reference sequence). CDR3 sequence reads: CSARGGTGNTGAFF. CDR3 DNA: TGCAGTGCTAGAGGCGGGACAGGGAACACTGGAGCTTTCTTT.

Ten or more counts support this clonotype. This chain connects TRBV7-2 to TRBJ2-7, with 10 bases matching TRBD2. The germline V gene has CDR1 SGHTA and CDR2 FQGNSA. The CDR3 has 15 residues. The V segment lost 4 bases and the J segment 6 bases; nucleotides outside the gene matches: 9. For the CDR3, the DNA is TGTGCCAGCAGCTACGCTCCTAGCGGGGGATCCGAGCAGTACTTC. Encoded protein: CASSYAPSGGSEQYF. Filled out from reference TRBV7-2 and TRBJ2-7, the complete variable domain reads GAGVSQSPSNKVTEKGKDVELRCDPISGHTALYWYRQSLGQGLEFLIYFQGNSAPDKSGLPSDRFSAERTGGSVSTLTIQRTQQEDSAVYLCASSYAPSGGSEQYFGPGTRLTVT.

This clonotype was counted ten times or more. The chain has TRBV20-1 and TRBJ2-1; 8 nucleotides match TRBD1. Losses at the gene ends were 8 bases for V and 4 bases for J; bases not matched to a gene: 16. CDR1 and CDR2 from the germline V gene are DFQATT and SNEGSKA (reference sequence). The CDR3 is made up of 16 amino acids. The DNA for the CDR3 is TGCAGTTCCAATCGTCCCGGGACAGGTCCTTACAATGAGCAGTTCTTC. This gives the protein CSSNRPGTGPYNEQFF.

In regard to this clonotype: One end of the junction varies from germline; a read error may be responsible. V and J are TRBV12-3 or TRBV12-4 and TRBJ2-5, with a possible D match to TRBD2 (6 bases). This CDR3 contains 13 residues. The CDR3 loop reads CARSLGLKGTQYF. Written as DNA, the CDR3 is TGTGCCAGAAGTTTGGGACTTAAAGGGACCCAGTACTTC.

This clonotype was found many times. This chain links TRBV19 with TRBJ2-1; D not resolved. This CDR3 contains 13 residues. Germline V gives CDR1 LNHDA, CDR2 SQIVND (reference sequence). The V gene lost 4 bases and the J gene lost 4 bases, with 8 bases spanning the gap. The CDR3 region is CASSRNSYNEQFF. CDR3 bases: TGTGCCAGTAGTAGGAACAGTTACAATGAGCAGTTCTTC.

This clonotype has at least ten counts. This chain links TRBV28 with TRBJ1-2, with a possible D match to TRBD1 (6 bases). Trimming left V 5 bases short and J 7 bases short, with 17 bases between. CDR1 is MDHEN and CDR2 is SYDVKM in the germline V gene. The CDR3 contains 14 residues. The CDR3 loop reads CASSKVMGGSGYTF. CDR3 coding DNA: TGTGCCAGCAGTAAAGTGATGGGGGGCTCTGGCTACACCTTC.

This clonotype was detected many times. This chain joins TRBV4-1 and TRBJ1-2, with D possibly matching TRBD1 (6 bases). There are 16 residues in the CDR3. CDR1 is MGHRA and CDR2 is YSYEKL in the germline V gene. V was pared by 3 bases and J by 4 bases, with 18 bases between. As DNA, the CDR3 is TGCGCCAGCAGCCATACGGACAGACCCTCGGGCTATGGCTACACCTTC. Translation: CASSHTDRPSGYGYTF.

This clonotype was seen at least ten times. The CDR3 nucleotides are TGTGCCAGCAGCCACCCCGGGACAGGGGAGTGGGGCTTCCGCACAGATACGCAGTATTTT. It is translated as CASSHPGTGEWGFRTDTQYF. This sequence joins TRBV7-2 and TRBJ2-3, with 10 nucleotides matching TRBD1. CDR1 SGHTA and CDR2 FQGNSA come from the germline V gene. V gave up 5 bases and J gave up 1 base; unmatched junction bases: 18. CDR3 size: 20 residues.

This clonotype was picked up many times. This chain links TRBV6-1 with TRBJ2-7; D remains unclear. Germline V gives CDR1 MNHNS, CDR2 SASEGT. The CDR3 length is 14 residues. Trimming took off 8 bases at V and 0 bases at J, with 14 bases between the two ends. The CDR3 loop reads CASALGMSSYEQYF. The CDR3 bases are TGTGCCAGCGCCTTGGGGATGAGCTCCTACGAGCAGTACTTC.

This clonotype showed up many times. The chain employs TRBV6-2 or TRBV6-3 and TRBJ2-1; 10 bases map to TRBD2. Per germline, CDR1 MNHEY and CDR2 SVGEGT. The V gene end was trimmed by 5 bases and the J gene end by 2 bases; junction bases not matched to a gene: 3. The CDR3 has 15 amino acids. The CDR3: CASSESGGAYNEQFF. DNA of the CDR3: TGTGCCAGCAGTGAAAGCGGGGGGGCCTACAATGAGCAGTTCTTC.

This clonotype was seen at least ten times. V is TRBV18 and J is TRBJ2-2, with no clear D. The germline CDR1 and CDR2 sequences are KGHSH and LQKENI. Trimming stripped 1 base from V and 4 bases from J, with 7 bases between. The CDR3 sequence is 14 residues long. As DNA, the CDR3 is TGTGCCAGCTCACCACAGGGTCTCACCGGGGAGCTGTTTTTT. Its protein is CASSPQGLTGELFF. The full variable domain, completed using reference TRBV18 and TRBJ2-2, is NAGVMQNPRHLVRRRGQEARLRCSPMKGHSHVYWYRQLPEEGLKFMVYLQKENIIDESGMPKERFSAEFPKEGPSILRIQQVVRGDSAAYFCASSPQGLTGELFFGEGSRLTVL.

The chain links TRBV28 to TRBJ2-7; 9 bases are shared with TRBD1. The CDR3 contains 15 residues. Trimming removed 6 bases from V and 4 bases from J; junction bases left unmatched: 10. Germline-derived CDR1 and CDR2 are MDHEN and SYDVKM. The CDR3 DNA is TGTGCCAGCAGCGCAAGTCCCGGGACAGGGTACGAGCAGTACTTC. Translating gives CASSASPGTGYEQYF.